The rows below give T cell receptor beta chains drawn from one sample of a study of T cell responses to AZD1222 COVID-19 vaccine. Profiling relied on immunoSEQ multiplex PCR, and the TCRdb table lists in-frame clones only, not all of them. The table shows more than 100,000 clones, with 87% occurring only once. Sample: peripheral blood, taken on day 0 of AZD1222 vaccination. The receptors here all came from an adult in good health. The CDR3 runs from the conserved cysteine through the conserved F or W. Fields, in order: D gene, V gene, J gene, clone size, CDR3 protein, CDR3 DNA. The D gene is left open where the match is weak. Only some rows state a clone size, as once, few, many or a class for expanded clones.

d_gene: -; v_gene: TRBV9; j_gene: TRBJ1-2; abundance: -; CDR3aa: CASSPLSNINSGYTF; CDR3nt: TGTGCCAGCAGCCCCCTCTCGAATATTAACTCTGGCTACACCTTC
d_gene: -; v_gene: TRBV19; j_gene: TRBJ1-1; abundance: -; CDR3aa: CASSIGLAVGTEAFF; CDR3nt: TGTGCCAGTAGTATCGGACTGGCGGTGGGGACTGAAGCTTTCTTT
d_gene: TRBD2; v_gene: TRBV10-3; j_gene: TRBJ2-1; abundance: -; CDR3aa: CAIGGLALNNEQFF; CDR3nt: TGTGCCATCGGGGGACTAGCGCTTAACAATGAGCAGTTCTTC
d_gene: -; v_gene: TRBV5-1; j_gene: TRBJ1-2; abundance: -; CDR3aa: CASSPAGHRESGYTF; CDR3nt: TGCGCCAGCAGCCCGGCGGGACACCGGGAGTCTGGCTACACCTTC
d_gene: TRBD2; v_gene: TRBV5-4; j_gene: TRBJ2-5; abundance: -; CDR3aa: CASSPTSGGRQETQYF; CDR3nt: TGTGCCAGCAGCCCCACTAGCGGGGGCCGCCAAGAGACCCAGTACTTC
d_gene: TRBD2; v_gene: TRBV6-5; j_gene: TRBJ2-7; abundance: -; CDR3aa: CATGTTSYEQYF; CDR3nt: TGTGCCACGGGGACTACCTCCTACGAGCAGTACTTC
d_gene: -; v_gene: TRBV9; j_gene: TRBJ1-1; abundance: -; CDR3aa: CASSALSSGAAEAFF; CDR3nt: TGTGCCAGCAGCGCGTTGAGTAGCGGGGCCGCTGAAGCTTTCTTT
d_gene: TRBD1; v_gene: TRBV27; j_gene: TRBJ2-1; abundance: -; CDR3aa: CASSRSGQAYNEQFF; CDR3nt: TGTGCCAGCTCCCGGTCGGGACAGGCTTACAATGAGCAGTTCTTC
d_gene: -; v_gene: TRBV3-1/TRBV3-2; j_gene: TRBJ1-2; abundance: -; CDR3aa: CASSTAANYGYTF; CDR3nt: TGTGCCAGCAGCACAGCAGCTAACTATGGCTACACCTTC
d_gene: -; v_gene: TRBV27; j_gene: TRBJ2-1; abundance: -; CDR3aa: CASSFTDNYNEQFF; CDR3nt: TGTGCCAGCAGTTTCACGGACAACTACAATGAGCAGTTCTTC
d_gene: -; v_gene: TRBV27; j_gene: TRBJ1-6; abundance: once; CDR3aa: CASSRTGKSPLHF; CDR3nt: TGTGCCAGCAGTAGAACAGGGAAATCACCCCTCCACTTT
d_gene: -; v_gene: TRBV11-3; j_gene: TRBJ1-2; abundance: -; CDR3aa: CASSLGFGNGYTF; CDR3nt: TGTGCCAGCAGCTTAGGCTTCGGAAATGGCTACACCTTC
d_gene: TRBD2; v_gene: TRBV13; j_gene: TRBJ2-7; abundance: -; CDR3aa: CASSPRGSGSVYEQYF; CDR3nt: TGTGCCAGCAGCCCCCGAGGTAGCGGGAGTGTCTACGAGCAGTACTTC
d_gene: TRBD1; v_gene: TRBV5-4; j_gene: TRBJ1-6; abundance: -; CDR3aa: CASSLVGTGDSPLHF; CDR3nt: TGTGCCAGCAGCTTGGTCGGGACAGGGGATTCACCCCTCCACTTT
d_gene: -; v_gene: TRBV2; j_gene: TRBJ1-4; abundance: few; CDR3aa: CASSVPTHGVGTNEKLFF; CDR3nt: TGTGCCAGCAGTGTCCCCACCCATGGAGTGGGAACTAATGAAAAACTGTTTTTT
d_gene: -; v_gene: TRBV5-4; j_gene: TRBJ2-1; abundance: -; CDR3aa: CASSPAANEQFF; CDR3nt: TGTGCCAGCAGCCCCGCGGCCAATGAGCAGTTCTTC